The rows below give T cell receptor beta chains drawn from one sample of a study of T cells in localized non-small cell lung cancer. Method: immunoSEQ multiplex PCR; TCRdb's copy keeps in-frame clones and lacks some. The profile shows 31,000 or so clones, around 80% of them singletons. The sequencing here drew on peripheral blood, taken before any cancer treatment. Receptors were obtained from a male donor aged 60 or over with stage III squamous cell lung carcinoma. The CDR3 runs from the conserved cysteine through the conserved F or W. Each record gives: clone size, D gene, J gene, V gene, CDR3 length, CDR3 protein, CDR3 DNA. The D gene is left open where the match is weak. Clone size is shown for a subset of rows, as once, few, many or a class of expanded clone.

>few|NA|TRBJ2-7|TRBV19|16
CASSPRAGGDSYEQYF
TGTGCCAGTAGTCCTCGGGCGGGTGGGGACTCCTACGAGCAGTACTTC
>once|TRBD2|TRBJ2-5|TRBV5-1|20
CASSLVFGSGGPRQYETQYF
TGCGCCAGCAGCTTGGTATTCGGTAGCGGGGGGCCTAGGCAGTATGAGACCCAGTACTTC
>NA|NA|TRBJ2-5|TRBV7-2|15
CASSLVASSQETQYF
TGTGCCAGCAGCTTAGTGGCTAGTTCTCAAGAGACCCAGTACTTC
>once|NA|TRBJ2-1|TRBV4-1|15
CASSQDAGNNNEQFF
TGCGCCAGCAGCCAAGATGCAGGGAACAACAATGAGCAGTTCTTC
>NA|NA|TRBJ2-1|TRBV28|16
CASTPMGAPWDNEQFF
TGTGCCAGCACCCCAATGGGCGCTCCTTGGGACAATGAGCAGTTCTTC
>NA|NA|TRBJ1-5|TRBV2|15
CASRGDTLSNQPQHF
TGTGCCAGCAGGGGGGACACCCTTAGCAATCAGCCCCAGCATTTT
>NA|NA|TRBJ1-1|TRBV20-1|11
CSARGPRAAFF
TGCAGTGCTAGGGGTCCACGGGCGGCTTTCTTT
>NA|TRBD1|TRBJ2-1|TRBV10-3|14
CAISAAQGDNEQFF
TGTGCCATCAGCGCGGCCCAGGGGGACAATGAGCAGTTCTTC
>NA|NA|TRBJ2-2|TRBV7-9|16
CASSLTLAQNTGELFF
TGTGCCAGCAGCCTAACCCTAGCACAGAACACCGGGGAGCTGTTTTTT
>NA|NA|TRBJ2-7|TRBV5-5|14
CASSLAQVAKEQYF
TGTGCCAGCAGCTTGGCACAGGTTGCTAAGGAGCAGTACTTC
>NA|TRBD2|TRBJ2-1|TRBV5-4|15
CASSFLAGGGNEQFF
TGTGCCAGCAGCTTTCTAGCGGGAGGGGGCAATGAGCAGTTCTTC
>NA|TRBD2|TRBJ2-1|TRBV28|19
CASSQVYFRTSGRAGEQFF
TGTGCCAGCAGTCAAGTCTATTTTCGGACTAGCGGGAGGGCCGGTGAGCAGTTCTTC
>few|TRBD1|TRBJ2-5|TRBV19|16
CASSIGGQDGQETQYF
TGTGCCAGTAGTATAGGTGGACAGGATGGGCAAGAGACCCAGTACTTC
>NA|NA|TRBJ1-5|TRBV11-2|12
CASSAVGGPQHF
TGTGCCAGCAGCGCAGTCGGGGGGCCCCAGCATTTT
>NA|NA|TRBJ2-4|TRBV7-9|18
CASSSGLAGAIAKNIQYF
TGTGCCAGCAGCTCGGGTTTGGCGGGGGCGATAGCCAAAAACATTCAGTACTTC
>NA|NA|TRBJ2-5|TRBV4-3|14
CASSQDYSQETQYF
TGCGCCAGCAGCCAAGACTACAGCCAAGAGACCCAGTACTTC
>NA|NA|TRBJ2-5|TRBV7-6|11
CASSLSETQYF
TGTGCCAGCAGCTTATCTGAGACCCAGTACTTC
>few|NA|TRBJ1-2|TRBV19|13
CASRRQGNYGYTF
TGTGCCAGTAGACGTCAGGGGAACTATGGCTACACCTTC
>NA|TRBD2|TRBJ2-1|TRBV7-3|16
CASSLLGTSVYNEQFF
TGTGCCAGCAGCTTACTTGGGACTAGCGTCTACAATGAGCAGTTCTTC
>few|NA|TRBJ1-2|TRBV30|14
CAWSGREFDYGYTF
TGTGCCTGGAGTGGCAGGGAGTTTGACTATGGCTACACCTTC
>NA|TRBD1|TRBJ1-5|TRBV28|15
CASSLTGLGNQPQHF
TGTGCCAGCAGTTTGACAGGGTTGGGCAATCAGCCCCAGCATTTT
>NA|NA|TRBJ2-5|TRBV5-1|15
CASSLAGGLQETQYF
TGCGCCAGCAGCTTGGCCGGCGGCCTCCAAGAGACCCAGTACTTC
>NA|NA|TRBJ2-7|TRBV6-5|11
CASSYNDEQYF
TGTGCCAGCAGTTACAATGACGAGCAGTACTTC
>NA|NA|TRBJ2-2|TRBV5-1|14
CASSLFPLARELFF
TGCGCCAGCAGCTTGTTTCCCCTAGCGAGGGAGCTGTTTTTT
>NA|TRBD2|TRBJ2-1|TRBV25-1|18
CASSELAPSGVSYNEQFF
TGTGCCAGCAGTGAATTGGCCCCTAGCGGGGTCTCCTACAATGAGCAGTTCTTC
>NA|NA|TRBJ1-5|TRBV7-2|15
CASSPKTGYNQPQHF
TGTGCCAGCAGCCCGAAGACAGGCTACAATCAGCCCCAGCATTTT
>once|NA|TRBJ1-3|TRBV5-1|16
CASSWDKPRGGNTIYF
TGCGCCAGCAGCTGGGACAAGCCCAGGGGTGGAAACACCATATATTTT
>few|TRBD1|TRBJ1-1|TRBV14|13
CASSKTGSTEAFF
TGTGCCAGCAGCAAGACAGGGTCCACTGAAGCTTTCTTT
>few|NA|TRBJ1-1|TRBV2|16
CASSEPWGGGNTEAFF
TGTGCCAGCAGTGAACCCTGGGGCGGAGGGAACACTGAAGCTTTCTTT
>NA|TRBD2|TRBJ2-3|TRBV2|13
CASLSGGRDTQYF
TGTGCCAGCCTTAGCGGGGGGCGTGATACGCAGTATTTT
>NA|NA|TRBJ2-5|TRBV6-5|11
CASGSGETQYF
TGTGCCAGCGGTTCGGGGGAGACCCAGTACTTC
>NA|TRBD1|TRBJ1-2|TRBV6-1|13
CASRTGDYEGYTF
TGTGCCAGCAGGACAGGGGACTACGAGGGCTACACCTTC
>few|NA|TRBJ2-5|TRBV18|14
CASSPSGSPETQYF
TGTGCCAGCTCACCTTCAGGTTCCCCAGAGACCCAGTACTTC
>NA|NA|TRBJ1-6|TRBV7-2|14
CASSLKGRNSPLHF
TGTGCCAGCAGCTTAAAGGGAAGAAATTCACCCCTCCACTTT
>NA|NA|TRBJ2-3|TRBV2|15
CASSERGQGTDTQYF
TGTGCCAGCAGTGAACGTGGTCAGGGCACAGATACGCAGTATTTT
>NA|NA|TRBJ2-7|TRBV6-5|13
CASSTQWTYEQYF
TGTGCCAGCAGTACACAATGGACCTACGAGCAGTACTTC
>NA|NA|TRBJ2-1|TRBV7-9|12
CASSLEETEQFF
TGTGCCAGCAGCTTAGAAGAAACAGAGCAGTTCTTC
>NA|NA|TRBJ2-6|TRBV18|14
CASSPTGALNVLTF
TGTGCCAGCTCCCCGACGGGGGCTCTTAACGTCCTGACTTTC
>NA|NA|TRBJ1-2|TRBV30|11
CAWMTGYGYTF
TGTGCCTGGATGACAGGTTATGGCTACACCTTC
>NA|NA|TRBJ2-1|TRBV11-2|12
CASSSRNNEQFF
TGTGCCAGCAGTTCCCGTAACAATGAGCAGTTCTTC
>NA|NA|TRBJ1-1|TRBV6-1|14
CASSEGTTGLRAFF
TGTGCCAGCAGTGAAGGGACAACCGGCCTGCGGGCTTTCTTT
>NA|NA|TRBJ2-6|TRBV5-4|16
CASSFTAHSGANVLTF
TGTGCCAGCAGCTTTACTGCTCACTCTGGGGCCAACGTCCTGACTTTC
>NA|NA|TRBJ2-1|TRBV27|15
CASTSRGGGVNEQFF
TGTGCCAGCACCTCCAGGGGGGGAGGCGTAAATGAGCAGTTCTTC
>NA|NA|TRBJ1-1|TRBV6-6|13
CASSPGRVTEAFF
TGTGCCAGCAGTCCTGGACGGGTCACTGAAGCTTTCTTT
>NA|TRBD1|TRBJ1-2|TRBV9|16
CASSVGGQTSTYGYTF
TGTGCCAGCAGCGTAGGGGGACAGACTTCGACTTATGGCTACACCTTC
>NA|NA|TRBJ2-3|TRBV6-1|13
CASSGASTDTQYF
TGTGCCAGCAGTGGGGCCAGCACAGATACGCAGTATTTT
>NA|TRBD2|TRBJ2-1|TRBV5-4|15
CASSTGLAAYNEQFF
TGTGCCAGCAGCACGGGACTAGCGGCCTACAATGAGCAGTTCTTC
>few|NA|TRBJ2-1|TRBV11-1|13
CASSWGTDNEQFF
TGTGCCAGCAGCTGGGGGACTGATAATGAGCAGTTCTTC
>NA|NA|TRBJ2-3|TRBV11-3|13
CASSSDSTDTQYF
TGTGCCAGCAGCTCCGATAGCACAGATACGCAGTATTTT
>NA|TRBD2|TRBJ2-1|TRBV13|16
CASSLDGGNRRNEQFF
TGTGCCAGCAGCTTAGACGGGGGGAACAGAAGGAATGAGCAGTTCTTC
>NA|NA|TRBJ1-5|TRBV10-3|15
CAISEGPVQVQPQHF
TGTGCCATCAGTGAAGGCCCAGTCCAGGTTCAGCCCCAGCATTTT
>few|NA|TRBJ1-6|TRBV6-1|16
CASREGRVWLDSPLHF
TGTGCCAGCAGGGAAGGAAGGGTATGGTTGGATTCACCCCTCCACTTT
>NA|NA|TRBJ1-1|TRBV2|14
CASSYREGDTEAFF
TGTGCCAGCAGTTACAGGGAGGGTGACACTGAAGCTTTCTTT
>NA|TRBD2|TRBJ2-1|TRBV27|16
CASTGTSGSSYNEQFF
TGTGCCAGCACGGGGACTAGCGGGAGCTCCTACAATGAGCAGTTCTTC